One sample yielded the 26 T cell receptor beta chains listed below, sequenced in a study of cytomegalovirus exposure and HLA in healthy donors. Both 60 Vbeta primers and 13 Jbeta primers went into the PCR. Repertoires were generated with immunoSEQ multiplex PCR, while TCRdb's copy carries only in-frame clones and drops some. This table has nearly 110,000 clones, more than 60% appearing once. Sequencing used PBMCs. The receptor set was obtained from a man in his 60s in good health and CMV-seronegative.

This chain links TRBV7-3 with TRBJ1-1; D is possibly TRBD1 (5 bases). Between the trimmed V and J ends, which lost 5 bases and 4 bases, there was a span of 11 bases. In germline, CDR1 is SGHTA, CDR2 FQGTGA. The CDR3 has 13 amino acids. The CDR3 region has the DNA TGTGCCAGCAGCCCACGGGGACTCACTGAAGCTTTCTTT. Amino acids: CASSPRGLTEAFF.

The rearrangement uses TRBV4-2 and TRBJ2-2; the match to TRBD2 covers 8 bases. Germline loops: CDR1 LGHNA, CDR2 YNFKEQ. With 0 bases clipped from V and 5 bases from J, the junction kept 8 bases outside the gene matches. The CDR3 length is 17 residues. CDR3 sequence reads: CASSQDPGGPKTGELFF. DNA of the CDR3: TGTGCCAGCAGCCAAGATCCGGGGGGGCCAAAGACCGGGGAGCTGTTTTTT.

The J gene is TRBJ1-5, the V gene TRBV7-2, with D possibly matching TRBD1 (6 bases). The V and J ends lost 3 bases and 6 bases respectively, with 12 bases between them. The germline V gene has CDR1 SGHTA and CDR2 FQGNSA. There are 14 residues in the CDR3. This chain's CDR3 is CASSLGRGSQPQHF. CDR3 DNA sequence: TGTGCCAGCAGCTTGGGCAGGGGAAGTCAGCCCCAGCATTTT.

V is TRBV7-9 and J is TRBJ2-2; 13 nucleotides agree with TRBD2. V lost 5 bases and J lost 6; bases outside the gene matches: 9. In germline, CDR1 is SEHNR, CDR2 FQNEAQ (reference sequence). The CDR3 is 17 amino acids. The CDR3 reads CASSPRTSGGRPGELFF. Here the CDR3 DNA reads TGTGCCAGCAGCCCGCGGACTAGCGGGGGTAGGCCCGGGGAGCTGTTTTTT. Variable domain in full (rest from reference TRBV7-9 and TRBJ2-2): DTGVSQNPRHKITKRGQNVTFRCDPISEHNRLYWYRQTLGQGPEFLTYFQNEAQLEKSRLLSDRFSAERPKGSFSTLEIQRTEQGDSAMYLCASSPRTSGGRPGELFFGEGSRLTVL.

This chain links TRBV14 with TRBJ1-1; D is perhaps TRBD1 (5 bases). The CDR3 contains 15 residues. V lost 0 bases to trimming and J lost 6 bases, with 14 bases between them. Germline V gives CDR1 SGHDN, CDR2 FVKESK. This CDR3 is CASSQEFGGDSEAFF. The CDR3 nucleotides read TGTGCCAGCAGCCAAGAATTCGGGGGGGATTCTGAAGCTTTCTTT.

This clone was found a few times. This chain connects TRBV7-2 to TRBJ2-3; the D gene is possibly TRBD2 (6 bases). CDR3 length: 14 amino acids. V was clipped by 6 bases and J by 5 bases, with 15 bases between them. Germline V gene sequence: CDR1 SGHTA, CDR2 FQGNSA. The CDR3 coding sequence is TGTGCCAGCAGACCCGGGGGACTCGTAGATACGCAGTATTTT. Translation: CASRPGGLVDTQYF.

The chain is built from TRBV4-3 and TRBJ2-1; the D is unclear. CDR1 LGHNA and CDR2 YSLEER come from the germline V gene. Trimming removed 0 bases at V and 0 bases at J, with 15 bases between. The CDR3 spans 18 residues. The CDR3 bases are TGCGCCAGCAGCCAAGATCGAGGATATCTTTACTCCTACAATGAGCAGTTCTTC. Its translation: CASSQDRGYLYSYNEQFF.

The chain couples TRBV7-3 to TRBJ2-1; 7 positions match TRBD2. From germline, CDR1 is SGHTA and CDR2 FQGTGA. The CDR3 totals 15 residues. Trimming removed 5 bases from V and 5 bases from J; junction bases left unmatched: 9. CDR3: CASSPSFGTNNEQFF. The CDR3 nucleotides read TGTGCCAGCAGCCCCTCTTTCGGGACTAACAATGAGCAGTTCTTC.

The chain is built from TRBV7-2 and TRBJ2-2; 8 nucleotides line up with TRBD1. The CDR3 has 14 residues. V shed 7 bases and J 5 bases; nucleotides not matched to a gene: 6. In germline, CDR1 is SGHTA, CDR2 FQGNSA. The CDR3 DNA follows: TGTGCCAGCATCCCGGACAGGGAGACCGGGGAGCTGTTTTTT. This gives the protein CASIPDRETGELFF.

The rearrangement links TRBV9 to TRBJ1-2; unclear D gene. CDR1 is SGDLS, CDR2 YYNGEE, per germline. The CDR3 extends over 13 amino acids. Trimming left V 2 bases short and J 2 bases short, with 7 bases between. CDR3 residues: CASSVTVNYGYTF. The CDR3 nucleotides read TGTGCCAGCAGCGTTACAGTAAACTATGGCTACACCTTC.

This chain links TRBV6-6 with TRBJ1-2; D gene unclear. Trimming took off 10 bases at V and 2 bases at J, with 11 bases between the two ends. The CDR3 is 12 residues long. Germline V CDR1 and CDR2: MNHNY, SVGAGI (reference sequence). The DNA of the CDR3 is TGTGCCACCCGAGGTGGAAACTATGGCTACACCTTC. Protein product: CATRGGNYGYTF.

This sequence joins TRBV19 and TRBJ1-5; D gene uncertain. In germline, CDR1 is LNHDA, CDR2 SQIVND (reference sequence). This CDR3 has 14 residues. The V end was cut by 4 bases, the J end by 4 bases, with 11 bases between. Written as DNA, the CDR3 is TGTGCCAGTAGTAACGTTGGGAGAAATCAGCCCCAGCATTTT. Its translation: CASSNVGRNQPQHF.

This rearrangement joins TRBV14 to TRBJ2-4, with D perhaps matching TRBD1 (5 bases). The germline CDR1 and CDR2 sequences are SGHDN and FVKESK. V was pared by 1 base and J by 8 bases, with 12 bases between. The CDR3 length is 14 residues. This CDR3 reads CASSQAGQLHIQYF. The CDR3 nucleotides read TGTGCCAGCAGCCAAGCCGGACAACTGCACATTCAGTACTTC.

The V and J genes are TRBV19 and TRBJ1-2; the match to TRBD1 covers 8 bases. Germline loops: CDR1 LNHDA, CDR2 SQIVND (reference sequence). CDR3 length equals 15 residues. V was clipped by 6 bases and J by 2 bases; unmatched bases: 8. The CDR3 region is CASSRTGNTNYGYTF. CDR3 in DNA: TGTGCCAGTAGCAGGACAGGGAATACCAACTATGGCTACACCTTC.

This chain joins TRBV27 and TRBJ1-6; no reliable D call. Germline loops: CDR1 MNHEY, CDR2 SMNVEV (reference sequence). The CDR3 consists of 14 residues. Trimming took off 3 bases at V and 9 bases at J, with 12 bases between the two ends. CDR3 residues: CASSLNQVGSPLHF. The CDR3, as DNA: TGTGCCAGCAGTTTGAATCAGGTCGGTTCACCCCTCCACTTT.

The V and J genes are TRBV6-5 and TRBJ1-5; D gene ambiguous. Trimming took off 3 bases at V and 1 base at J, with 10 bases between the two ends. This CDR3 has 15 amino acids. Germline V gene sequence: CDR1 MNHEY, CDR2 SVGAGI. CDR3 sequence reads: CASSYQVYSNQPQHF. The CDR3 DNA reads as TGTGCCAGCAGTTATCAGGTGTACAGCAATCAGCCCCAGCATTTT.

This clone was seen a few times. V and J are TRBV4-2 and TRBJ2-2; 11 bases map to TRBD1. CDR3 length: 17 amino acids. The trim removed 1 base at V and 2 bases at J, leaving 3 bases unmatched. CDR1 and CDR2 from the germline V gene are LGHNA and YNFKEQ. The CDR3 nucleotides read TGTGCCAGCAGCCAAGCGGGGACAGGGGGTAACACCGGGGAGCTGTTTTTT. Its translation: CASSQAGTGGNTGELFF.

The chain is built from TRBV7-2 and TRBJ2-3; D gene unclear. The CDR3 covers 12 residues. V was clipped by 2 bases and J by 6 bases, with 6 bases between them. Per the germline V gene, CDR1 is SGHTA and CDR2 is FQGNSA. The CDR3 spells CASSLPSDTQYF. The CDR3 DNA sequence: TGTGCCAGCAGCTTACCGTCGGATACGCAGTATTTT. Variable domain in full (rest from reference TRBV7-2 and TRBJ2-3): GAGVSQSPSNKVTEKGKDVELRCDPISGHTALYWYRQSLGQGLEFLIYFQGNSAPDKSGLPSDRFSAERTGGSVSTLTIQRTQQEDSAVYLCASSLPSDTQYFGPGTRLTVL.

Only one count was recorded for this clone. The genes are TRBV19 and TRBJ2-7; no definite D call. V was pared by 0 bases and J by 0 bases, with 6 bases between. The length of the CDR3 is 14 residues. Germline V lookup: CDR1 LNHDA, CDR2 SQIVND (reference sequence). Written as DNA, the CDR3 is TGTGCCAGTAGTATAGATCTATCCTCCTACGAGCAGTACTTC. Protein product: CASSIDLSSYEQYF.

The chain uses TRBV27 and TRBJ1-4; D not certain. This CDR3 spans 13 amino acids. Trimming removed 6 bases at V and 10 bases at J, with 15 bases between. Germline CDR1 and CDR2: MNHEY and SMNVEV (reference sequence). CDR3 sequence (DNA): TGTGCCAGCAGCCCATATCCGAGTAGAAAACTGTTTTTT. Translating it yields CASSPYPSRKLFF.

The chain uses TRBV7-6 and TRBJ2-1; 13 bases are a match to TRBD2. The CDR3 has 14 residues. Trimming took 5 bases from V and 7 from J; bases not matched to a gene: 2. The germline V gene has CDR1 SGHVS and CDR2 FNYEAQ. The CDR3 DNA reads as TGTGCCAGCAGCATGACTAGCGGGGGGAATGAGCAGTTCTTC. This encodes CASSMTSGGNEQFF.

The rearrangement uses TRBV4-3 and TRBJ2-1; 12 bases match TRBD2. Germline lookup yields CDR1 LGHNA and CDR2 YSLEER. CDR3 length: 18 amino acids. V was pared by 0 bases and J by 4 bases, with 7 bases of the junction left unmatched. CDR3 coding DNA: TGCGCCAGCAGCCAAGAAGCACCTACTAGCGGGGGGTACAATGAGCAGTTCTTC. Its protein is CASSQEAPTSGGYNEQFF.

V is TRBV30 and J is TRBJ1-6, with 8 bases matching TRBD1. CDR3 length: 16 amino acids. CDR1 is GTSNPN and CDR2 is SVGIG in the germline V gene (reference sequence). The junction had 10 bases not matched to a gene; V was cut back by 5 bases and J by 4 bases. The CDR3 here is CAWGQGSVSYNSPLHF. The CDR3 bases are TGTGCCTGGGGACAGGGTTCCGTTTCATATAATTCACCCCTCCACTTT.

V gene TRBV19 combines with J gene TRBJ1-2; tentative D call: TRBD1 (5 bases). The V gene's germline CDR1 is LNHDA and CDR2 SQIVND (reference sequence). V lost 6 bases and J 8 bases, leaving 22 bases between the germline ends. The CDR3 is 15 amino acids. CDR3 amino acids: CASRPSTGMGYGYTF. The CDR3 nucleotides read TGTGCCAGTAGGCCGAGTACAGGTATGGGGTACGGCTACACCTTC. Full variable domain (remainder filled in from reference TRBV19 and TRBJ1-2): DGGITQSPKYLFRKEGQNVTLSCEQNLNHDAMYWYRQDPGQGLRLIYYSQIVNDFQKGDIAEGYSVSREKKESFPLTVTSAQKNPTAFYLCASRPSTGMGYGYTFGSGTRLTVV.

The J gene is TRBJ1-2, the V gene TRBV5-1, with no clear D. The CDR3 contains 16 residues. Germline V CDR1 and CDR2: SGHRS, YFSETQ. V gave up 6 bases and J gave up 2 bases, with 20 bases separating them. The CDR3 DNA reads TGCGCCAGCACCCGTTGGATTGGCGGGAGGAACTATGGCTACACCTTC. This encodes CASTRWIGGRNYGYTF.

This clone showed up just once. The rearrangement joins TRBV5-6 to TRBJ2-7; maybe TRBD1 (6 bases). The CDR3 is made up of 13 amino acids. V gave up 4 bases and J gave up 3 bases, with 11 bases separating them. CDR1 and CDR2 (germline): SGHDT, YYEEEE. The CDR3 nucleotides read TGTGCCAGCAGCCGGGACATAAGCTACGAGCAGTACTTC. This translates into CASSRDISYEQYF.